The entry that follows covers one T cell receptor beta chain sequence. V trimming: 4 bases; J trimming: 2 bases; junction bases outside the gene matches: 5. This CDR3 is built from 14 residues. CDR1 is SGHRS and CDR2 is YFSETQ in the germline V gene. The record originates from a study of cytomegalovirus exposure and HLA in healthy donors. The primer mix had 60 Vbeta and 13 Jbeta primers. TCRdb's copy holds only in-frame clones and misses some; the assay was immunoSEQ multiplex PCR. The sample shows 65,000 to 100,000 clones, 76% of them seen only once. The TCR was taken from a middle-aged man in good health and CMV-seronegative. The sequenced material came from PBMCs. This chain connects TRBV5-1 to TRBJ2-7; 8 nucleotides line up with TRBD1. CDR3 region: CASSAMDRAYEQYF. DNA of the CDR3: TGCGCCAGCAGCGCAATGGACAGGGCCTACGAGCAGTACTTC. Combining the CDR3 with reference TRBV5-1 and TRBJ2-7 gives the whole variable domain KAGVTQTPRYLIKTRGQQVTLSCSPISGHRSVSWYQQTPGQGLQFLFEYFSETQRNKGNFPGRFSGRQFSNSRSEMNVSTLELGDSALYLCASSAMDRAYEQYFGPGTRLTVT.